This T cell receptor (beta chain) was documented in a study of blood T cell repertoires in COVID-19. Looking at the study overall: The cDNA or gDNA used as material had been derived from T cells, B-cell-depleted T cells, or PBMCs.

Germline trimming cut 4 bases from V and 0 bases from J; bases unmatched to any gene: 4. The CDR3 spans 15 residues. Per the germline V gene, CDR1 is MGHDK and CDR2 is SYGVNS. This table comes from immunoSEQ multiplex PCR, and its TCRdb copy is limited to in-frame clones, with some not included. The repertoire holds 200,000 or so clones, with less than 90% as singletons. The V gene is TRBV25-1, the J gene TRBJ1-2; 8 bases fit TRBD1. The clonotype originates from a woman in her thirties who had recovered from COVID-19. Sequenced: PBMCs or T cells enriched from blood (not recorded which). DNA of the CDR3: TGTGCCAGCAGTGGGCCGGACAGGGCTAACTATGGCTACACCTTC. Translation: CASSGPDRANYGYTF.